The sequence of this TCR beta chain was determined in a study of blood T cell repertoires in COVID-19. Across the whole study: T cells, B-cell-depleted T cells, or PBMCs provided the cDNA or gDNA that served as material.

The germline V gene has CDR1 SGHNT and CDR2 YENEEA. CDR3 size: 15 residues. The ends lost 5 bases at V and 3 bases at J; junction bases unmatched: 8. In this sample, this clone turned up a few times. Some clones are missing from TCRdb's copy, which holds only in-frame ones; the method was immunoSEQ multiplex PCR. This table has fewer than 350,000 clones, approximately 90% appearing once. V is TRBV11-3 and J is TRBJ2-7; TRBD1 matches 9 bases. The receptor was isolated from a woman aged 40 to 50 who had recovered from COVID-19. Source material: PBMCs or T cells enriched from blood (not recorded which). The CDR3 coding sequence is TGTGCCAGCAGCATGGGACAGGGCATTTTCTACGAGCAGTACTTC. It encodes CASSMGQGIFYEQYF.